This T cell receptor (beta chain) is from a study of blood T cell repertoires in COVID-19. Cohort 3 donors counted as recovered after two negative PCRs, clearance, or resolved symptoms. J was trimmed by 4 bases and V by 4 bases; bases with no gene match: 13. Germline V CDR1 and CDR2: SGHDN, FVKESK. This CDR3 spans 17 amino acids. Clones were sequenced by immunoSEQ multiplex PCR, and TCRdb holds only the in-frame ones, with some missing. Found here are 250,000 to 350,000 clones, approximately 92% of them singletons; the top ten hold over 2%. The source material was PBMCs or T cells enriched from blood (not recorded which). The chain carries TRBV14 and TRBJ1-5; 7 bases agree with TRBD1. The sequence derives from a woman aged 18-29 years who had recovered from COVID-19. CDR3 DNA sequence: TGTGCCAGCAGCCCCTCAAAGGCGGGACAGTTGAATCAGCCCCAGCATTTT. It yields the protein CASSPSKAGQLNQPQHF.